This entry concerns a single T cell receptor (beta chain). What it binds is unknown. The sample is drawn from a study of regulatory T cells. Study-wide results and caveats: Regulatory T cells showed the strongest V-J pair restriction and V/J gene skewing among patient repertoires.

CDR1 is MDHEN, CDR2 SYDVKM, per germline. This CDR3 region has 16 residues. Trimming cost V 4 bases and J 3 bases; bases outside gene matches: 7. The PCR used 52 TRBV and 13 TRBJ primers. Using immunoSEQ multiplex PCR, the repertoire was profiled, and TCRdb retains in-frame clones only, with some absent. The data show just over 20,000 clones, 93% seen once. Input material: CD8+ T cells sorted from blood. V gene TRBV28 combines with J gene TRBJ2-3; TRBD2 matches at 10 bases. This receptor was identified in a child aged 2-9 years with CD3G deficiency. The CDR3 is CASSSIAGGSTDTQYF. The CDR3 DNA sequence: TGTGCCAGCAGTTCCATAGCGGGAGGCTCTACAGATACGCAGTATTTT.